The entry below gives a single T cell receptor (beta chain) sequence along with its context. Libraries were prepared by immunoSEQ multiplex PCR; TCRdb keeps only in-frame clonotypes and omits some of them. The sample has about 250,000 clones, around nine tenths seen once. The data were obtained in a study of blood T cell repertoires in COVID-19. CDR3 size: 14 residues. Trimming removed 5 bases from V and 0 bases from J, with 8 bases in between. In germline, CDR1 is SEHNR, CDR2 FQNEAQ (reference sequence). The chain has TRBV7-9 and TRBJ2-4; the D gene is possibly TRBD1 (5 bases). The TCR was taken from a woman between 55 and 75 years old who had recovered from COVID-19. Material: peripheral blood. In DNA form, the CDR3 reads TGTGCCAGCAGCGGGGCTGGAGCCAAAAACATTCAGTACTTC. Protein product: CASSGAGAKNIQYF.